The present T cell receptor beta chain was sequenced within a study of shared clonotypes between healthy human individuals. On the study more broadly: Used for every donor were three CD4 naive, three CD4 memory, two CD8 naive and one CD8 memory plate. Study-level results: Around 5.4% of naive CD4 clonotypes were common to four donors. Across subsets, estimated richness was generally greater for naive than for memory populations.

Clones were sequenced by immunoSEQ multiplex PCR, and TCRdb holds only the in-frame ones, with some missing. This table holds about a million clones, 65% to 75% found once. Comments on this clone: As yet, its antigen is unknown.

CDR3 size: 13 residues. The germline V and J ends were trimmed by 6 bases and 5 bases, with 13 bases remaining between them. The germline V gene encodes CDR1 WSHSY and CDR2 SAAADI. The sequence was obtained from a man in his late teens or twenties in good health. The rearrangement uses TRBV10-2 and TRBJ2-5; D gene unclear. Source material: memory CD4+ T cells sorted from blood. This sample's subset: CD45RA-negative fraction. The CDR3 spells CASRGAPGETQYF. CDR3 bases: TGCGCCAGCAGGGGTGCCCCGGGCGAGACCCAGTACTTC.